A single sample gave rise to the 8 T cell receptor beta chains below, sequenced in a study of long-term antiretroviral therapy in people with HIV. Survey-level immunoSEQ v3.0 assays were run. Using immunoSEQ multiplex PCR, the repertoire was profiled, and TCRdb retains in-frame clones only, with some absent. The table has 24,000 or so clones, 85% seen once. Sequences were derived from unsorted PBMCs, sampled 2.3 years after starting antiretroviral therapy. The receptors shown here come from a man aged 35 to 55 with HIV.

This sequence joins TRBV13 and TRBJ2-7, with unresolved D. The CDR3 runs 14 residues. Germline CDR1 PRHDT, CDR2 FYEKMQ (reference sequence). Trimming left V 0 bases short and J 0 bases short, with 6 bases between. The CDR3 region has the DNA TGTGCCAGCAGCTTAGGGGGCAGCTCCTACGAGCAGTACTTC. Translation: CASSLGGSSYEQYF.

The CDR3 loop reads CASSLGGGNQPQHF. The CDR3 coding sequence is TGTGCCAGCAGCTTGGGGGGGGGCAATCAGCCCCAGCATTTT. The genes are TRBV5-6 and TRBJ1-5, with a possible D match to TRBD1 (5 bases). Deletions cut 0 bases from V and 2 bases from J, with 6 bases between. The CDR3 is made up of 14 amino acids. Germline V gives CDR1 SGHDT, CDR2 YYEEEE.

The rearrangement joins TRBV7-9 to TRBJ2-1, with TRBD2 matching 8 bases. CDR3 size: 15 residues. J was trimmed by 2 bases and V by 3 bases; bases with no gene match: 3. Germline V gene sequence: CDR1 SEHNR, CDR2 FQNEAQ (reference sequence). The CDR3, as DNA: TGTGCCAGCAGCTTGGTGACTAGCGCCTACAATGAGCAGTTCTTC. It translates to CASSLVTSAYNEQFF. Drawing the rest from reference TRBV7-9 and TRBJ2-1, the complete variable domain is DTGVSQNPRHKITKRGQNVTFRCDPISEHNRLYWYRQTLGQGPEFLTYFQNEAQLEKSRLLSDRFSAERPKGSFSTLEIQRTEQGDSAMYLCASSLVTSAYNEQFFGPGTRLTVL.

The chain's CDR3 is CASSLKGTGVFYEQYF. In DNA, the CDR3 is TGTGCCAGCAGTTTAAAAGGGACAGGTGTATTCTACGAGCAGTACTTC. The chain employs TRBV27 and TRBJ2-7; 8 nucleotides align to TRBD1. Germline V lookup: CDR1 MNHEY, CDR2 SMNVEV (reference sequence). Trimming took 2 bases from V and 3 from J; bases not matched to a gene: 9. CDR3 length: 16 amino acids.

The chain carries TRBV7-8 and TRBJ2-6; 7 bases line up with TRBD1. The germline V gene encodes CDR1 SGHVS and CDR2 FQNEAQ. The trim removed 4 bases at V and 4 bases at J, leaving 7 bases unmatched. The CDR3 loop spans 16 amino acids. The CDR3 DNA sequence: TGTGCCAGCAGCTACGACGGGACAGCCGGGGCCAACGTCCTGACTTTC. Translating gives CASSYDGTAGANVLTF.

The chain uses TRBV10-3 and TRBJ1-4, with TRBD1 as a possible D gene (5 bases). Trimming shortened V by 4 bases and J by 3 bases, and 6 bases separated the two germline ends. Germline-derived CDR1 and CDR2 are ENHRY and SYGVKD. The CDR3 contains 13 residues. CDR3 coding DNA: TGTGCCATCAGTGGGGGACCTAATGAAAAACTGTTTTTT. Translation: CAISGGPNEKLFF.

The chain recombines TRBV7-8 with TRBJ1-5, with 7 nucleotides matching TRBD1. Germline V gene data show CDR1 as SGHVS and CDR2 as FQNEAQ. V was pared by 0 bases and J by 0 bases, with 17 bases of the junction left unmatched. The CDR3 loop spans 21 amino acids. The CDR3 DNA follows: TGTGCCAGCAGCTTAGCGTTGAGGACAGGCCGACCTCTAAATAGCAATCAGCCCCAGCATTTT. Translation gives CASSLALRTGRPLNSNQPQHF.

The chain carries TRBV29-1 and TRBJ2-3; 14 nucleotides match TRBD2. Germline V lookup: CDR1 SQVTM, CDR2 ANQGSEA. This CDR3 has 16 residues. The trim removed 2 bases at V and 8 bases at J, leaving 9 bases unmatched. CDR3 loop: CSVEPGLAGESGTQYF. The CDR3 nucleotides read TGCAGCGTTGAACCGGGACTAGCGGGAGAATCCGGTACGCAGTATTTT.